This T cell receptor beta chain stems from a study of T cells in Graves' hyperthyroidism and ophthalmopathy. Amplified TCR beta CDR3 regions derived from RNA transcripts. The HTBI primer set drove a first-round RT-PCR of the TCR CDR3. MiXCR, run by TCRdb on the multiplex PCR reads, gives a single entry per CDR3 protein. The table has approximately 630,000 distinct CDR3 sequences, about 17% seen once. The CDR3 contains 14 residues. Germline CDR1 and CDR2: MNHEY and SMNVEV (reference sequence). Trimming removed 4 bases from V and 1 base from J, with 10 bases in between. The sequenced material came from blood. This TCR was sampled from a woman aged 25-40 years with Graves' hyperthyroidism. The chain carries TRBV27 and TRBJ1-1; D is undetermined. The chain's CDR3 is CASSSSVGNTEAFF. CDR3 DNA sequence: TGTGCCAGCAGTTCGTCTGTCGGGAACACTGAAGCTTTCTTT.